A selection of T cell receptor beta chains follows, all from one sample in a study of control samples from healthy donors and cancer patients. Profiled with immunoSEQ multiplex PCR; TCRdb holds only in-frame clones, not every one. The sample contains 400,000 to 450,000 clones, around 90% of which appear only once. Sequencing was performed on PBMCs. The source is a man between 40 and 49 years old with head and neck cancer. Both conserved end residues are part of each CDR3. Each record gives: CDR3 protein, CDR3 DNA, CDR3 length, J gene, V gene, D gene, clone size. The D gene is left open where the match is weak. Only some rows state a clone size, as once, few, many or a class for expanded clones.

CDR3aa: CASSSAGGARGDTQYF
CDR3nt: TGTGCCAGCAGTTCTGCCGGGGGCGCAAGGGGAGATACGCAGTATTTT
len: 16
j_gene: TRBJ2-3
v_gene: TRBV6-5
d_gene: NA
abundance: NA

CDR3aa: CSVLDESRDRGKEEKLFF
CDR3nt: TGCAGCGTTCTTGATGAGTCCCGGGACAGGGGAAAGGAAGAAAAACTGTTTTTT
len: 18
j_gene: TRBJ1-4
v_gene: TRBV29-1
d_gene: TRBD1
abundance: NA

CDR3aa: CASSVALSSYNSPLHF
CDR3nt: TGTGCCAGCAGCGTCGCCCTGAGCTCCTATAATTCACCCCTCCACTTT
len: 16
j_gene: TRBJ1-6
v_gene: TRBV3-1/TRBV3-2
d_gene: NA
abundance: NA

CDR3aa: CASSFSRGGSPYEQYF
CDR3nt: TGTGCCAGCAGCTTTTCTCGCGGGGGGAGCCCCTACGAGCAGTACTTC
len: 16
j_gene: TRBJ2-7
v_gene: TRBV5-6
d_gene: TRBD2
abundance: NA

CDR3aa: CASSSRGPNTGELFF
CDR3nt: TGTGCCAGCAGTTCCCGCGGGCCTAACACCGGGGAGCTGTTTTTT
len: 15
j_gene: TRBJ2-2
v_gene: TRBV11-3
d_gene: NA
abundance: NA

CDR3aa: CASSPAEAEQFF
CDR3nt: TGCGCCAGCAGCCCAGCAGAAGCAGAGCAGTTCTTC
len: 12
j_gene: TRBJ2-1
v_gene: TRBV5-1
d_gene: NA
abundance: NA

CDR3aa: CASSSTGVPQHF
CDR3nt: TGTGCCAGTAGTAGTACAGGAGTACCCCAGCATTTT
len: 12
j_gene: TRBJ1-5
v_gene: TRBV19
d_gene: NA
abundance: NA

CDR3aa: CASSRITGYEQYF
CDR3nt: TGTGCCAGCAGTCGTATTACAGGGTACGAGCAGTACTTC
len: 13
j_gene: TRBJ2-7
v_gene: TRBV6-5
d_gene: NA
abundance: NA

CDR3aa: CASSVGGPGELFF
CDR3nt: TGTGCCAGCAGCGTGGGGGGACCCGGGGAGCTGTTTTTT
len: 13
j_gene: TRBJ2-2
v_gene: TRBV7-9
d_gene: NA
abundance: NA

CDR3aa: CASSEGGRREKLFF
CDR3nt: TGTGCCAGCAGCGAGGGGGGGCGAAGGGAAAAACTGTTTTTT
len: 14
j_gene: TRBJ1-4
v_gene: TRBV9
d_gene: NA
abundance: NA

CDR3aa: CASSQAYLRRGRVYNEQFF
CDR3nt: TGTGCCAGCAGCCAAGCCTACCTGCGCAGGGGGAGGGTGTACAATGAGCAGTTCTTC
len: 19
j_gene: TRBJ2-1
v_gene: TRBV3-1/TRBV3-2
d_gene: NA
abundance: NA

CDR3aa: CASSVTSVNYNEQFF
CDR3nt: TGTGCCAGCAGCGTGACTAGCGTCAACTACAATGAGCAGTTCTTC
len: 15
j_gene: TRBJ2-1
v_gene: TRBV9
d_gene: TRBD2
abundance: NA

CDR3aa: CASSRGTGGFTEAFF
CDR3nt: TGTGCCAGCAGTCGCGGGACAGGGGGCTTCACTGAAGCTTTCTTT
len: 15
j_gene: TRBJ1-1
v_gene: TRBV6-5
d_gene: TRBD1
abundance: NA

CDR3aa: CASSVPSGVRLDTQYF
CDR3nt: TGTGCCAGCAGCGTTCCTAGCGGGGTACGTTTGGATACGCAGTATTTT
len: 16
j_gene: TRBJ2-3
v_gene: TRBV9
d_gene: TRBD2
abundance: NA

CDR3aa: CASSLMGLAGGSNEQFF
CDR3nt: TGTGCCAGCAGCCTCATGGGACTAGCGGGAGGATCCAATGAGCAGTTCTTC
len: 17
j_gene: TRBJ2-1
v_gene: TRBV3-1/TRBV3-2
d_gene: TRBD2
abundance: NA

CDR3aa: CASSSMRNQETQYF
CDR3nt: TGTGCCAGCAGTTCTATGCGGAATCAAGAGACCCAGTACTTC
len: 14
j_gene: TRBJ2-5
v_gene: TRBV6-2/TRBV6-3
d_gene: NA
abundance: NA

CDR3aa: CASSGPAETYGYTF
CDR3nt: TGCGCCAGCAGTGGCCCCGCGGAGACCTATGGCTACACCTTC
len: 14
j_gene: TRBJ1-2
v_gene: TRBV5-1
d_gene: NA
abundance: NA

CDR3aa: CASSFRTGGGTDTQYF
CDR3nt: TGTGCCAGCAGCTTCCGAACGGGAGGAGGCACAGATACGCAGTATTTT
len: 16
j_gene: TRBJ2-3
v_gene: TRBV7-2
d_gene: TRBD2
abundance: once

CDR3aa: CASRLDGRETQYF
CDR3nt: TGTGCCAGCAGGTTGGACGGAAGGGAGACCCAGTACTTC
len: 13
j_gene: TRBJ2-5
v_gene: TRBV28
d_gene: NA
abundance: once

CDR3aa: CATTGPSNTEAFF
CDR3nt: TGTGCCACCACTGGGCCCTCGAACACTGAAGCTTTCTTT
len: 13
j_gene: TRBJ1-1
v_gene: TRBV24-1
d_gene: NA
abundance: NA

CDR3aa: CASSRSLYEQYF
CDR3nt: TGTGCCAGCAGCCGTTCCCTATACGAGCAGTACTTC
len: 12
j_gene: TRBJ2-7
v_gene: TRBV5-6
d_gene: NA
abundance: NA

CDR3aa: CASSKLAGGNEQFF
CDR3nt: TGTGCCAGTAGTAAACTAGCGGGGGGCAATGAGCAGTTCTTC
len: 14
j_gene: TRBJ2-1
v_gene: TRBV19
d_gene: TRBD2
abundance: NA

CDR3aa: CASSERGRRSTDTQYF
CDR3nt: TGTGCCAGCAGTGAAAGAGGACGACGTTCCACAGATACGCAGTATTTT
len: 16
j_gene: TRBJ2-3
v_gene: TRBV2
d_gene: NA
abundance: NA

CDR3aa: CASSQGGNTEAFF
CDR3nt: TGTGCCAGCAGCCAAGGAGGGAACACTGAAGCTTTCTTT
len: 13
j_gene: TRBJ1-1
v_gene: TRBV3-1/TRBV3-2
d_gene: NA
abundance: NA

CDR3aa: CASSEPVWGMHGYTF
CDR3nt: TGTGCCAGCAGTGAACCAGTATGGGGGATGCACGGCTACACCTTC
len: 15
j_gene: TRBJ1-2
v_gene: TRBV6-1
d_gene: NA
abundance: NA

CDR3aa: CASRRQGNEAFF
CDR3nt: TGTGCCAGCCGCAGACAGGGGAACGAAGCTTTCTTT
len: 12
j_gene: TRBJ1-1
v_gene: TRBV2
d_gene: TRBD1
abundance: few

CDR3aa: CASISIRDGGYGYTF
CDR3nt: TGTGCCAGCATTAGCATCCGGGACGGGGGCTATGGCTACACCTTC
len: 15
j_gene: TRBJ1-2
v_gene: TRBV19
d_gene: NA
abundance: NA

CDR3aa: CASSSNTEAFF
CDR3nt: TGTGCCAGCAGTTCGAACACTGAAGCTTTCTTT
len: 11
j_gene: TRBJ1-1
v_gene: TRBV27
d_gene: NA
abundance: few

CDR3aa: CAWSQQPNEKLFF
CDR3nt: TGTGCCTGGAGTCAGCAGCCTAATGAAAAACTGTTTTTT
len: 13
j_gene: TRBJ1-4
v_gene: TRBV30
d_gene: NA
abundance: once

CDR3aa: CASSPFRYRGLAFYEQYF
CDR3nt: TGTGCCAGCAGTCCCTTCAGGTATCGGGGGCTAGCTTTCTACGAGCAGTACTTC
len: 18
j_gene: TRBJ2-7
v_gene: TRBV28
d_gene: NA
abundance: NA

CDR3aa: CASSVRGGFGTDTQYF
CDR3nt: TGTGCCAGCAGCGTACGCGGGGGATTTGGCACAGATACGCAGTATTTT
len: 16
j_gene: TRBJ2-3
v_gene: TRBV9
d_gene: TRBD2
abundance: NA

CDR3aa: CASSFAGGPWNEQFF
CDR3nt: TGTGCCAGCAGTTTTGCGGGGGGTCCTTGGAATGAGCAGTTCTTC
len: 15
j_gene: TRBJ2-1
v_gene: TRBV6-5
d_gene: TRBD2
abundance: NA

CDR3aa: CASSEVGAGNYGYTF
CDR3nt: TGTGCCAGCAGTGAAGTTGGGGCAGGCAACTATGGCTACACCTTC
len: 15
j_gene: TRBJ1-2
v_gene: TRBV6-1
d_gene: NA
abundance: NA

CDR3aa: CASSYNSGPYEQYF
CDR3nt: TGTGCCAGCAGTTACAACAGCGGTCCCTACGAGCAGTACTTC
len: 14
j_gene: TRBJ2-7
v_gene: TRBV6-5
d_gene: NA
abundance: NA

CDR3aa: CASSLVGVTGNTEAFF
CDR3nt: TGTGCCAGCAGCTTGGTGGGGGTGACAGGGAACACTGAAGCTTTCTTT
len: 16
j_gene: TRBJ1-1
v_gene: TRBV5-6
d_gene: NA
abundance: NA

CDR3aa: CASSPYAGHYNEQFF
CDR3nt: TGTGCCAGCTCACCCTACGCGGGGCACTACAATGAGCAGTTCTTC
len: 15
j_gene: TRBJ2-1
v_gene: TRBV18
d_gene: NA
abundance: NA

CDR3aa: CASSYSSGAGDEQFF
CDR3nt: TGTGCCAGCAGTTACTCGTCGGGGGCCGGGGATGAGCAGTTCTTC
len: 15
j_gene: TRBJ2-1
v_gene: TRBV6-5
d_gene: NA
abundance: NA

CDR3aa: CSVVGDLNTEAFF
CDR3nt: TGCAGCGTTGTGGGGGACCTGAACACTGAAGCTTTCTTT
len: 13
j_gene: TRBJ1-1
v_gene: TRBV29-1
d_gene: NA
abundance: once

CDR3aa: CASSSGNRGADNEKLFF
CDR3nt: TGTGCCAGCAGCTCGGGAAATCGGGGGGCCGATAATGAAAAACTGTTTTTT
len: 17
j_gene: TRBJ1-4
v_gene: TRBV7-9
d_gene: NA
abundance: NA

CDR3aa: CAWGEPGTAYGYTF
CDR3nt: TGTGCCTGGGGCGAACCTGGGACAGCATATGGCTACACCTTC
len: 14
j_gene: TRBJ1-2
v_gene: TRBV30
d_gene: TRBD1
abundance: NA

CDR3aa: CASSPGTGHDTQYF
CDR3nt: TGTGCCAGCTCACCAGGCACAGGGCACGATACGCAGTATTTT
len: 14
j_gene: TRBJ2-3
v_gene: TRBV18
d_gene: NA
abundance: NA

CDR3aa: CASSQSSEPLSSNQPQHF
CDR3nt: TGCGCCAGCAGTCAATCAAGCGAGCCGCTCTCTAGCAATCAGCCCCAGCATTTT
len: 18
j_gene: TRBJ1-5
v_gene: TRBV23-1
d_gene: NA
abundance: NA

CDR3aa: CASSQAGENSPLHF
CDR3nt: TGTGCCAGCAGCCAGGCAGGGGAGAACTCACCCCTCCACTTT
len: 14
j_gene: TRBJ1-6
v_gene: TRBV7-9
d_gene: NA
abundance: NA

CDR3aa: CATSDFSGGNQETQYF
CDR3nt: TGTGCCACCAGTGATTTTAGCGGGGGGAACCAAGAGACCCAGTACTTC
len: 16
j_gene: TRBJ2-5
v_gene: TRBV24-1
d_gene: TRBD2
abundance: NA

CDR3aa: CASSLGGQARLGYTF
CDR3nt: TGTGCCAGCAGCTTAGGTGGACAGGCTAGACTTGGCTACACCTTC
len: 15
j_gene: TRBJ1-2
v_gene: TRBV7-2
d_gene: TRBD1
abundance: NA